These 22 T cell receptor beta chains came from one sample sequenced in a study of breast tumors, draining lymph nodes, adjacent tissues (TCRdb year 2016). Libraries were built with multiplex PCR. Sequencing instrument: Illumina HiSeq 2000. TCRdb applied fastp at Q25 and MiXCR to the public reads, then kept only in-frame beta chains. Each CDR3 protein appears once, grouped with its most common genes and DNA. For this sample the table gives nearly 200,000 distinct CDR3 sequences, of which about 32% were detected only once. The ten largest account for 4% to 4.5% of the sample. Lymph node samples came from the axillary draining lymph nodes of breast cancer patients. Material: axillary lymph node tissue. These receptors originate from a female donor with breast cancer. Some clones in this sample may be carry-over from other donors' samples.

This clonotype was counted ten times or more. The chain links TRBV2 to TRBJ2-3, with 8 bases aligning to TRBD2. From germline, CDR1 is SNHLY and CDR2 FYNNEI. V was pared by 7 bases and J by 6 bases, with 12 bases of the junction left unmatched. CDR3 length: 15 amino acids. Here the CDR3 DNA reads TGTGCCAGCACTACACAAGCGGGAGTGAGGGATACGCAGTATTTT. Translation: CASTTQAGVRDTQYF.

This chain joins TRBV7-8 and TRBJ2-7; unclear D gene. V lost 5 bases and J 0 bases, leaving 14 bases between the germline ends. The CDR3 loop spans 15 amino acids. The germline CDR1 and CDR2 sequences are SGHVS and FQNEAQ. The CDR3, as DNA: TGTGCCAGCAGCCTGCATCATGGGTACTCCTACGAGCAGTACGTC. Protein: CASSLHHGYSYEQYV.

The chain employs TRBV6-2 or TRBV6-3 and TRBJ2-1; 7 bases agree with TRBD2. Germline values: CDR1 MNHEY, CDR2 SVGEGT. Germline trimming cut 2 bases from V and 3 bases from J; bases unmatched to any gene: 4. CDR3 size: 15 residues. The CDR3 loop is CASSYAASGYNEQFF. DNA for the CDR3: TGTGCCAGCAGTTACGCGGCTAGCGGCTACAATGAGCAGTTCTTC.

The sample holds many counts of this clonotype. The V and J genes are TRBV6-2 or TRBV6-3 and TRBJ1-2; D not certain. The V and J ends lost 4 bases and 2 bases respectively, with 17 bases between them. Germline lookup yields CDR1 MNHEY and CDR2 SVGEGT. CDR3 length: 16 amino acids. DNA of the CDR3: TGTGCCAGCAGTTTTATAACCCCCGGGCACAACTATGGCTACACCTTC. It codes for CASSFITPGHNYGYTF.

This clonotype has more than one count but fewer than ten. This chain links TRBV6-2 or TRBV6-3 with TRBJ1-5; TRBD1 might be the D (5 bases). Germline V CDR1 and CDR2: MNHEY, SVGEGT. CDR3 length equals 15 residues. Trimming pared 2 bases from V and 1 base from J, leaving 9 bases between. The CDR3 loop reads CASSYRKGSNQPQHF. The CDR3 DNA reads TGTGCCAGCAGTTACCGAAAGGGGAGCAATCAGCCCCAGCATTTT.

The chain carries TRBV11-2 and TRBJ2-6, with D possibly being TRBD1 (6 bases). The germline gives CDR1 SGHAT, CDR2 FQNNGV. Trimming removed 2 bases from V and 5 bases from J, with 22 bases in between. The CDR3 runs to 19 residues. The CDR3 coding sequence is TGTGCCAGCAGCTTATATGAGGGACAAGGGGATCGAAGGGCCAACGTCCTGACTTTC. Its translation: CASSLYEGQGDRRANVLTF.

This clonotype was found many times. V and J are TRBV19 and TRBJ1-5; 7 bases fit TRBD1. CDR1 and CDR2 from the germline V gene are LNHDA and SQIVND (reference sequence). The V segment lost 7 bases and the J segment 4 bases; nucleotides outside the gene matches: 13. The length of the CDR3 is 16 residues. The CDR3 loop reads CASTKHRTGVNQPQHF. The CDR3 DNA sequence: TGTGCCAGTACCAAACACCGGACAGGCGTTAATCAGCCCCAGCATTTT.

The V call is TRBV2, the J call TRBJ2-3, with a tentative D call TRBD2 (6 bases). The CDR3 totals 15 residues. V gave up 5 bases and J gave up 2 bases, with 14 bases separating them. Germline V gene lookup returns CDR1 SNHLY and CDR2 FYNNEI. CDR3 DNA: TGTGCCAGCAGTAGGGGCCGGACTAACACAGATACGCAGTATTTT. Protein sequence: CASSRGRTNTDTQYF.

There are many counts of this clonotype. V and J are TRBV2 and TRBJ1-2; 8 bases are shared with TRBD1. The CDR3 extends over 16 amino acids. The V gene end was trimmed by 5 bases and the J gene end by 0 bases; junction bases not matched to a gene: 8. CDR1 and CDR2 from the germline V gene are SNHLY and FYNNEI. CDR3 sequence reads: CASSPARTGTNYGYTF. CDR3 bases: TGTGCCAGCAGTCCCGCTAGGACAGGGACTAACTATGGCTACACCTTC.

This clonotype was found many times. The gene calls are TRBV19 and TRBJ1-5; D call uncertain. CDR3 size: 13 residues. V was trimmed by 6 bases and J by 0 bases, leaving 6 bases between them. In germline, CDR1 is LNHDA, CDR2 SQIVND (reference sequence). The CDR3 DNA follows: TGTGCCAGTAGCAGAAATAGCAATCAGCCCCAGCATTTT. It yields the protein CASSRNSNQPQHF.

A note on this clonotype: This could be a read error, since a much larger clone is one nucleotide away. CDR3 in DNA: TGTGCCAGCAGAACAGGAGATCAGCCCCAGCTTTTT. This translates into CASRTGDQPQLF. The V gene is TRBV27, the J gene TRBJ1-5; D is perhaps TRBD1 (5 bases). CDR3 size: 12 residues. Germline-derived CDR1 and CDR2 are MNHEY and SMNVEV (reference sequence).

This clonotype showed up just a few times. Possible read error: a much larger clone is one base away. The chain carries TRBV6-6 and TRBJ1-2, with D tentatively TRBD1 (6 bases). CDR1 is MNHNY and CDR2 is SVGAGI in the germline V gene (reference sequence). The CDR3 consists of 12 residues. Trimming took 5 bases from V and 6 from J, leaving 10 bases between them. CDR3 region: CASSPQGNGYTF. CDR3 DNA: TGTGCCAGCAGTCCACAGGGAAATGGCTACACCTTC.

Ten or more counts support this clonotype. The rearrangement links TRBV11-2 to TRBJ2-3, with D possibly TRBD2 on 6 matching bases. The germline V gene has CDR1 SGHAT and CDR2 FQNNGV. The CDR3 is made up of 16 amino acids. Trimming cost V 4 bases and J 2 bases, with 16 bases left between them. DNA for the CDR3: TGTGCCAGCAGCTCCTCCGGGACTTTAAACACAGATACGCAGTATTTT. Its protein product is CASSSSGTLNTDTQYF.

The chain joins TRBV6-2 or TRBV6-3 to TRBJ2-1; 11 bases map to TRBD2. The CDR3 extends over 18 amino acids. Germline V lookup: CDR1 MNHEY, CDR2 SVGEGT. The J segment lost 9 bases and the V segment lost 2 bases, leaving 15 bases of the junction unmatched. The CDR3 sequence: CASSYISPTSGVLSEQFF. CDR3 nucleotides: TGTGCCAGCAGTTACATCTCCCCGACTAGCGGGGTTTTAAGTGAGCAGTTCTTC.

This clonotype has at least ten counts. The CDR3 bases are TGTGCCAGCAGTGAATACGGGGTCCGCTCTGGAAACACCATATATTTT. This sequence encodes CASSEYGVRSGNTIYF. The V call is TRBV25-1, the J call TRBJ1-3; the D is unclear. Germline CDR1 MGHDK, CDR2 SYGVNS. With 0 bases removed from V and 0 bases from J, the gap between germline ends came to 9 bases. The CDR3 covers 16 residues.

The sample holds many counts of this clonotype. The chain couples TRBV20-1 to TRBJ1-2; the D is unclear. This CDR3 comprises 12 residues. The ends were cut back, 5 bases at V and 5 bases at J, with 12 bases in the middle. Germline V gene data show CDR1 as DFQATT and CDR2 as SNEGSKA (reference sequence). Here the CDR3 reads CSAQGSRYGYTF. DNA of the CDR3: TGCAGTGCTCAAGGGTCCCGGTATGGCTACACCTTC.

This clonotype was recorded many times. This chain connects TRBV6-5 to TRBJ1-5, with 9 nucleotides matching TRBD1. Germline loops: CDR1 MNHEY, CDR2 SVGAGI. The V segment lost 5 bases and the J segment 5 bases; nucleotides outside the gene matches: 7. The CDR3 is 15 residues long. CDR3 coding DNA: TGTGCCAGCAGTCTTCACAGGGGGCAAGATCAGCCCCAGCATTTT. Amino acids: CASSLHRGQDQPQHF.

This clonotype was recorded at least ten times. The rearrangement uses TRBV2 and TRBJ2-3; 8 bases are shared with TRBD2. V was pared by 4 bases and J by 3 bases, with 9 bases of the junction left unmatched. The CDR3 runs 16 residues. CDR1 is SNHLY, CDR2 FYNNEI, per germline. The CDR3 bases are TGTGCCAGCAGTGGTGAAGGGCGGGGGGCAACAGATACGCAGTATTTT. It translates to CASSGEGRGATDTQYF.

This clonotype was recorded many times. The V and J genes are TRBV7-3 and TRBJ2-2; D remains ambiguous. Germline assignment: CDR1 SGHTA and CDR2 FQGTGA. The V and J ends lost 5 bases and 4 bases respectively, with 8 bases between them. This CDR3 has 13 residues. The DNA for the CDR3 is TGTGCCAGCAGCCTTAGCAGCACCGGGGAGCTGTTTTTT. Translation gives CASSLSSTGELFF.

In its sample, this clonotype was seen once. The CDR3 protein is CSATTLAGLAIGGEQFF. CDR3 nucleotides: TGCAGTGCTACAACCTTGGCAGGCCTAGCAATAGGGGGTGAGCAGTTCTTC. This rearrangement joins TRBV20-1 to TRBJ2-1, with TRBD1 as a possible D gene (6 bases). Germline V gene sequence: CDR1 DFQATT, CDR2 SNEGSKA (reference sequence). Between the trimmed V and J ends, which lost 4 bases and 9 bases, there was a span of 28 bases. The CDR3 loop spans 17 amino acids.

As concerns this clonotype: Given a much more abundant clone one base away, this may be a read error. The gene calls are TRBV6-5 and TRBJ2-7; D may be TRBD2 (6 bases). This CDR3 spans 14 amino acids. With 0 bases removed from V and 7 bases from J, the gap between germline ends came to 13 bases. CDR1 and CDR2 from the germline V gene are MNHEY and SVGAGI. The CDR3 protein is CASSYSAGWNEQYF. Written as DNA, the CDR3 is TGTGCCAGCAGTTACTCGGCGGGATGGAATGAGCAGTACTTC.

This clonotype was detected many times. The gene calls are TRBV19 and TRBJ1-5, with D possibly being TRBD1 (5 bases). V dropped 6 bases and J dropped 3 bases, with 18 bases sitting between them. Looked up from germline, CDR1 is LNHDA and CDR2 is SQIVND (reference sequence). The CDR3 has 16 residues. The CDR3 protein is CASRAEGWRINQPQHF. The CDR3 DNA follows: TGTGCCAGTAGGGCCGAGGGGTGGCGGATCAATCAGCCCCAGCATTTT. Together with reference TRBV19 and TRBJ1-5, the CDR3 gives the full variable domain: DGGITQSPKYLFRKEGQNVTLSCEQNLNHDAMYWYRQDPGQGLRLIYYSQIVNDFQKGDIAEGYSVSREKKESFPLTVTSAQKNPTAFYLCASRAEGWRINQPQHFGDGTRLSIL.